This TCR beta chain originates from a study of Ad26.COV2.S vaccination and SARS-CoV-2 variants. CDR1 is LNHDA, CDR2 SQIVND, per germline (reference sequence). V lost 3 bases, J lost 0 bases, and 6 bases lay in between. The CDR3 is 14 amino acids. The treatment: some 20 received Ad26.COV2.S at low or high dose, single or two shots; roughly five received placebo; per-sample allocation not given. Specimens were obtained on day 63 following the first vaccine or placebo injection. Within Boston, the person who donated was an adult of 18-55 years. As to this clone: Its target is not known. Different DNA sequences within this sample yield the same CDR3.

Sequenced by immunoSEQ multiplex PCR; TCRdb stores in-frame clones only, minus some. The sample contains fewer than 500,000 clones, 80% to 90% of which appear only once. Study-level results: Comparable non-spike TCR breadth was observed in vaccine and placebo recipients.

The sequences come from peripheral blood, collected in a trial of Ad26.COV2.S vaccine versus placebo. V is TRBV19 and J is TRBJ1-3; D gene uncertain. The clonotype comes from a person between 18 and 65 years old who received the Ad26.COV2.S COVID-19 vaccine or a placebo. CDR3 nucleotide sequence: TGTGCCAGTAGTATTTCACTCTCTGGAAACACCATATATTTT. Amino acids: CASSISLSGNTIYF.